This entry lists 24 T cell receptor beta chains sequenced from one sample in a study of response to subunit inactivated influenza vaccine. TCRdb independently ran MiXCR on the RT-PCR reads; one entry per CDR3 protein. The sample has 150,000 to 200,000 distinct CDR3 sequences; approximately 12% are singletons. These data were likewise used in another study, on T cells expressing NK-cell markers. That report notes: Generation of TCR beta cDNA was performed by 5'RACE template switching incorporating UMIs.

Here the sequenced sample was CD8+ T cells sorted from PBMCs, taken 11 to 12 days after vaccination. Receptors were obtained from a man aged 50-59 years who received an inactivated influenza vaccine.

The chain joins TRBV9 to TRBJ2-1, with TRBD2 identical over 11 bases. The CDR3 totals 15 residues. Germline loops: CDR1 SGDLS, CDR2 YYNGEE. V shed 3 bases and J 7 bases; nucleotides not matched to a gene: 6. The CDR3: CASSGSGRASNEQFF. The CDR3 DNA reads TGTGCCAGCAGCGGTAGCGGGAGGGCCAGTAATGAGCAGTTCTTC.

At least ten counts were recorded for this clonotype. This chain uses TRBV9 with TRBJ1-2, with TRBD1 as a possible D gene (5 bases). V lost 3 bases, J lost 5 bases, and 8 bases lay in between. CDR1 SGDLS and CDR2 YYNGEE come from the germline V gene. There are 12 residues in the CDR3. The CDR3 DNA follows: TGTGCCAGCAGCGCCGGGGGTTATGGCTACACCTTC. This codes for CASSAGGYGYTF.

V gene TRBV4-1 combines with J gene TRBJ2-7, with a possible D match to TRBD1 (6 bases). Germline lookup yields CDR1 MGHRA and CDR2 YSYEKL. The ends were cut back, 3 bases at V and 3 bases at J, with 9 bases in the middle. The CDR3 length is 13 residues. The CDR3 loop is CASSHPGHYEQYF. CDR3 nucleotide sequence: TGCGCCAGCAGCCATCCGGGACACTACGAGCAGTACTTC.

This clonotype was seen a few times. V usage is TRBV28 and J usage is TRBJ2-2, with 10 bases that match TRBD2. Losses at the gene ends were 5 bases for V and 4 bases for J; bases not matched to a gene: 10. CDR1 is MDHEN and CDR2 is SYDVKM in the germline V gene. The CDR3 extends over 17 amino acids. This chain's CDR3 is CASSKVGLAGATGELFF. In nucleotides, the CDR3 is TGTGCCAGCAGTAAGGTCGGCCTAGCGGGGGCCACCGGGGAGCTGTTTTTT.

The chain links TRBV7-6 to TRBJ2-5; 9 bases fit TRBD2. The V gene's germline CDR1 is SGHVS and CDR2 FNYEAQ. V shed 1 base and J 4 bases; nucleotides not matched to a gene: 7. CDR3 size: 16 residues. The DNA of the CDR3 is TGTGCCAGCAGCTTAGTAGAGGTAGCGGGAGCAGAGACCCAGTACTTC. Protein product: CASSLVEVAGAETQYF.

This rearrangement joins TRBV6-5 to TRBJ1-3; D unresolved. V lost 3 bases, J lost 5 bases, and 14 bases lay in between. Per the germline V gene, CDR1 is MNHEY and CDR2 is SVGAGI. CDR3 length: 15 amino acids. The CDR3 DNA follows: TGTGCCAGCAGTTATTCTATGGACGGAAGAAACACCATATATTTT. The encoded protein is CASSYSMDGRNTIYF.

Only a few counts were recorded for this clonotype. This chain uses TRBV7-9 with TRBJ2-1; a possible D gene is TRBD1 (6 bases). V lost 2 bases and J 8 bases, leaving 7 bases between the germline ends. This CDR3 spans 12 amino acids. CDR1 is SEHNR, CDR2 FQNEAQ, per germline (reference sequence). The CDR3 region has the DNA TGTGCCAGCAGCTTAACAGGGTATGAGCAGTTCTTC. Translating gives CASSLTGYEQFF.

V is TRBV6-1 and J is TRBJ2-5; 10 bases align to TRBD1. The germline gives CDR1 MNHNS, CDR2 SASEGT. This CDR3 contains 14 residues. Losses at the gene ends were 6 bases for V and 4 bases for J; bases not matched to a gene: 5. CDR3 DNA: TGTGCCAGCAGCTTGGGACAGGGGATAGAGACCCAGTACTTC. Its translation: CASSLGQGIETQYF.

The sample holds a few counts of this clonotype. This chain links TRBV6-2 or TRBV6-3 with TRBJ2-2; 10 nucleotides line up with TRBD2. The germline V gene has CDR1 MNHEY and CDR2 SVGEGT. The CDR3 contains 18 residues. With 0 bases clipped from V and 1 base from J, the junction kept 5 bases outside the gene matches. CDR3 sequence reads: CASSYSVLAGMNTGELFF. The CDR3 bases are TGTGCCAGCAGTTACTCGGTACTAGCGGGGATGAACACCGGGGAGCTGTTTTTT.

Concerning this clonotype: One end of the junction is discordant with germline, which a read error may explain. The chain employs TRBV6-5 and TRBJ2-5, with 9 positions matching TRBD2. Germline V gene lookup returns CDR1 MNHEY and CDR2 SVGAGI. The CDR3 has 14 residues. DNA of the CDR3: TGTGCCTGCAGTTTGACAGCGGGGGGAGAGACCCAGTACTTC. It specifies CACSLTAGGETQYF.

J is TRBJ1-4 and V is TRBV6-1, with D possibly being TRBD1 (6 bases). The germline V gene has CDR1 MNHNS and CDR2 SASEGT. CDR3 length: 18 amino acids. Trimming shortened V by 7 bases and J by 8 bases, and 29 bases separated the two germline ends. This CDR3 is CASTLEGNRVQFGEKLFF. DNA for the CDR3: TGTGCCAGCACTCTAGAAGGCAACAGGGTGCAATTCGGCGAAAAACTGTTTTTT.

The CDR3 sequence: CASSTNALNQPQHF. In DNA form, the CDR3 reads TGTGCCAGTAGTACCAACGCCCTTAATCAGCCCCAGCATTTT. V is TRBV19 and J is TRBJ1-5; D unclear. The CDR3 runs to 14 residues. The V end was cut by 4 bases, the J end by 4 bases, with 11 bases between. Germline CDR1 LNHDA, CDR2 SQIVND (reference sequence).

This clonotype has only one observation. The CDR3 here is CASSSLPQGNHEQFF. Here the CDR3 DNA reads TGTGCCAGCAGTTCCCTCCCCCAGGGGAACCATGAGCAGTTCTTC. The V call is TRBV27, the J call TRBJ2-1; TRBD1 might be the D (6 bases). Trimming shortened V by 4 bases and J by 8 bases, and 18 bases separated the two germline ends. This CDR3 is 15 amino acids long. From germline, CDR1 is MNHEY and CDR2 SMNVEV (reference sequence).

Many counts were recorded for this clonotype. The rearrangement links TRBV7-9 to TRBJ2-5; TRBD1 aligns across 9 bases. The CDR3 covers 14 residues. Germline values: CDR1 SEHNR, CDR2 FQNEAQ (reference sequence). Germline trimming cut 5 bases from V and 1 base from J; bases unmatched to any gene: 2. Written as DNA, the CDR3 is TGTGCCAGCAGCGCGACAGGGGGCCAAGAGACCCAGTACTTC. Translation gives CASSATGGQETQYF.

The rearrangement joins TRBV6-1 to TRBJ1-1, with 10 nucleotides matching TRBD1. This CDR3 spans 14 amino acids. In germline, CDR1 is MNHNS, CDR2 SASEGT. Germline trimming cut 6 bases from V and 4 bases from J; bases unmatched to any gene: 5. CDR3 in amino acids: CASRRTGGSTEAFF. CDR3 nucleotide sequence: TGTGCCAGCAGGAGGACAGGGGGTAGCACTGAAGCTTTCTTT.

This clonotype showed up just a few times. The CDR3 DNA reads TGCGCCAGCAAGCTATTATTATACGAGCAGTACTTC. Translation: CASKLLLYEQYF. The V call is TRBV5-1, the J call TRBJ2-7, with D unclear. The V end lost 6 bases, the J end lost 4 bases, and 11 bases lay between the germline ends. Germline V gives CDR1 SGHRS, CDR2 YFSETQ. The CDR3 contains 12 residues.

The sample holds a few counts of this clonotype. The gene calls are TRBV5-5 and TRBJ2-2; 7 nucleotides agree with TRBD1. The CDR3 is made up of 16 amino acids. J gave up 3 bases and V 4 bases, and 9 bases lay outside the gene matches. The V gene's germline CDR1 is SGHKS and CDR2 YYEKEE (reference sequence). This chain's CDR3 is CASSPDDREYTGELFF. The DNA of the CDR3 is TGTGCCAGCAGCCCGGATGACAGGGAGTACACCGGGGAGCTGTTTTTT.

This clonotype was observed a few times. The chain recombines TRBV12-3 or TRBV12-4 with TRBJ2-1, with D perhaps matching TRBD2 (6 bases). Trimming cost V 2 bases and J 4 bases, with 9 bases left between them. The CDR3 contains 14 residues. CDR3 DNA sequence: TGTGCCAGCAGTTTATCGGCGGGATACAATGAGCAGTTCTTC. The encoded protein is CASSLSAGYNEQFF.

This clonotype was picked up a small number of times. The rearrangement uses TRBV6-2 or TRBV6-3 and TRBJ2-7, with D unclear. The germline V and J ends were trimmed by 0 bases and 5 bases, with 17 bases remaining between them. The CDR3 has 16 residues. Germline CDR1 reads MNHEY; CDR2 reads SVGEGT. The CDR3 DNA follows: TGTGCCAGCAGTTACTCGATCCCAGTGGATTCGGACGAGCAGTACTTC. Protein sequence: CASSYSIPVDSDEQYF.

J is TRBJ2-1 and V is TRBV14; 12 bases fit TRBD1. The ends lost 2 bases at V and 7 bases at J; junction bases unmatched: 6. The germline CDR1 and CDR2 sequences are SGHDN and FVKESK. The CDR3 runs to 16 residues. CDR3 DNA: TGTGCCAGCAGCCAACCGGGACAGGGGGCTTTTAATGAGCAGTTCTTC. Translated: CASSQPGQGAFNEQFF.

The rearrangement links TRBV4-3 to TRBJ2-7; TRBD2 aligns across 8 bases. The CDR3 totals 16 residues. Per germline, CDR1 LGHNA and CDR2 YSLEER. Trimming cost V 1 base and J 1 base; bases outside gene matches: 6. The CDR3 nucleotides are TGCGCCAGCAGCCAAGTCTTTAGCGGGATATCCTACGAGCAGTACTTC. Its protein product is CASSQVFSGISYEQYF.

This clonotype was picked up a small number of times. The chain is built from TRBV2 and TRBJ2-3, with a tentative D call TRBD2 (6 bases). The CDR3 consists of 14 residues. The V end was cut by 10 bases, the J end by 3 bases, with 17 bases between. CDR1 is SNHLY and CDR2 is FYNNEI in the germline V gene. The CDR3 bases are TGTGCCATCCCTTGGGGGGAAAGGACAGATACGCAGTATTTT. It specifies CAIPWGERTDTQYF. The complete variable domain, with remaining parts taken from reference TRBV2 and TRBJ2-3, reads EPEVTQTPSHQVTQMGQEVILRCVPISNHLYFYWYRQILGQKVEFLVSFYNNEISEKSEIFDDQFSVERPDGSNFTLKIRSTKLEDSAMYFCAIPWGERTDTQYFGPGTRLTVL.

This clonotype appeared a few times. The rearrangement uses TRBV6-2 or TRBV6-3 and TRBJ2-6; the D is unclear. Germline V CDR1 and CDR2: MNHEY, SVGEGT. The V end lost 0 bases, the J end lost 0 bases, and 9 bases lay between the germline ends. The CDR3 spans 17 residues. The CDR3 spells CASSYSRVTSGANVLTF. The DNA for the CDR3 is TGTGCCAGCAGTTACTCTCGTGTAACCTCTGGGGCCAACGTCCTGACTTTC.

The V call is TRBV6-1, the J call TRBJ1-1, with D unresolved. Germline V gives CDR1 MNHNS, CDR2 SASEGT. The CDR3 contains 14 residues. V shed 3 bases and J shed 0 bases, with 8 bases lying between them. The chain's CDR3 is CASSDWDLNTEAFF. CDR3 nucleotide sequence: TGTGCCAGCAGTGATTGGGATTTGAACACTGAAGCTTTCTTT.